What follows are 20 T cell receptor beta chains derived from one specimen sequenced in a study of spatial heterogeneity in lung cancer. Noted time point: sample taken at primary tumor resection. TCRdb itself ran the 5' RACE reads through MiXCR, one entry per CDR3 protein. Here the sample spans some 78,000 distinct CDR3 sequences, under 8.5% being singletons. Sequenced here: PBMCs, sampled at surgery. Source of these receptors: a male donor with early-stage non-small cell lung cancer.

The sample holds many counts of this clonotype. The V and J genes are TRBV28 and TRBJ2-3; D gene unclear. The CDR3 is made up of 16 amino acids. V was clipped by 8 bases and J by 3 bases, with 21 bases between them. Germline CDR1 and CDR2: MDHEN and SYDVKM. The CDR3 DNA follows: TGTGCCAGCTCCACCCCTCCAGGTGGTGCGACAGATACGCAGTATTTT. Translated: CASSTPPGGATDTQYF.

This clonotype was recorded many times. The chain carries TRBV10-3 and TRBJ1-2; maybe TRBD1 (5 bases). The germline V and J ends were trimmed by 6 bases and 4 bases, with 15 bases remaining between them. This CDR3 has 14 residues. Germline assignment: CDR1 ENHRY and CDR2 SYGVKD. The CDR3 region is CAIRDTAAGYGYTF. The DNA of the CDR3 is TGTGCCATCAGGGACACGGCGGCGGGCTATGGCTACACCTTC.

This clonotype was observed a handful of times. The chain employs TRBV20-1 and TRBJ2-2; unclear D gene. The CDR3 consists of 13 residues. V lost 0 bases and J lost 6, with 8 bases in between. Germline assignment: CDR1 DFQATT and CDR2 SNEGSKA (reference sequence). CDR3 sequence: CSARELFSGELFF. The CDR3 bases are TGCAGTGCTAGAGAACTATTCTCCGGGGAGCTGTTTTTT.

This clonotype occurred many times. The CDR3 loop is CASSLTGGVGSTEAFF. As DNA, the CDR3 is TGTGCCAGCAGCTTAACAGGGGGCGTCGGGAGCACTGAAGCTTTCTTT. The chain uses TRBV3-1 and TRBJ1-1, with TRBD1 matching 9 bases. Germline V gives CDR1 LGHDT, CDR2 YNNKEL (reference sequence). The V gene end was trimmed by 5 bases and the J gene end by 4 bases; junction bases not matched to a gene: 11. The CDR3 spans 16 residues.

This clonotype was found many times. This chain links TRBV6-1 with TRBJ2-7, with D tentatively TRBD1 (5 bases). Between the trimmed V and J ends, which lost 4 bases and 5 bases, there was a span of 12 bases. Per germline, CDR1 MNHNS and CDR2 SASEGT. The CDR3 length is 13 residues. CDR3 sequence (DNA): TGTGCCAGCAGTGGCAGGGCCGTCCACGAGCAGTACTTC. Translated, it gives CASSGRAVHEQYF.

The chain carries TRBV5-1 and TRBJ2-5, with unresolved D. Germline V gives CDR1 SGHRS, CDR2 YFSETQ. V gave up 5 bases and J gave up 7 bases, with 12 bases separating them. The CDR3 length is 12 residues. The CDR3 sequence: CASRDFGGTQYF. The CDR3 nucleotides read TGCGCCAGCAGAGACTTTGGCGGGACCCAGTACTTC.

CDR3 amino acids: CSASSGTRTFF. DNA for the CDR3: TGCAGTGCTAGTTCAGGGACCAGAACTTTCTTT. This sequence joins TRBV20-1 and TRBJ1-1; TRBD1 might be the D (5 bases). The CDR3 sequence is 11 residues long. V gave up 3 bases and J gave up 12 bases, with 14 bases separating them. Germline V CDR1 and CDR2: DFQATT, SNEGSKA (reference sequence).

This clonotype has ten or more counts. V is TRBV5-1 and J is TRBJ2-1, with D possibly TRBD2 on 6 matching bases. The CDR3 is 20 amino acids. CDR1 SGHRS and CDR2 YFSETQ come from the germline V gene. V lost 2 bases, J lost 0 bases, and 24 bases lay in between. The CDR3 loop is CASSFEWTGRAGSSYNEQFF. CDR3 sequence (DNA): TGCGCCAGCAGCTTTGAGTGGACCGGGAGAGCCGGGAGCTCCTACAATGAGCAGTTCTTC.

This clonotype was recorded at least ten times. The rearrangement uses TRBV7-2 and TRBJ2-1; D is ambiguous. The V gene's germline CDR1 is SGHTA and CDR2 FQGNSA. This CDR3 has 13 residues. Trimming removed 5 bases from V and 7 bases from J, with 12 bases in between. CDR3 loop: CASSLSWSNEQFF. CDR3 in DNA: TGTGCCAGCAGCCTTAGCTGGTCGAATGAGCAGTTCTTC. Full variable domain (missing parts from reference TRBV7-2 and TRBJ2-1): GAGVSQSPSNKVTEKGKDVELRCDPISGHTALYWYRQSLGQGLEFLIYFQGNSAPDKSGLPSDRFSAERTGGSVSTLTIQRTQQEDSAVYLCASSLSWSNEQFFGPGTRLTVL.

There are a few counts of this clonotype. This rearrangement joins TRBV12-3 or TRBV12-4 to TRBJ1-5; D not certain. V lost 5 bases to trimming and J lost 4 bases, with 15 bases between them. CDR3 length: 15 residues. The DNA for the CDR3 is TGTGCCAGCAGTCCCGGCCAGTGGGGAAATCAGCCCCAGCATTTT. Its translation is CASSPGQWGNQPQHF.

Only a few counts were recorded for this clonotype. CDR3 protein: CSVARDTLTGQFF. CDR3 coding DNA: TGCAGCGTTGCCCGGGACACCCTCACCGGGCAGTTCTTC. The chain joins TRBV29-1 to TRBJ2-1; D is perhaps TRBD1 (6 bases). The germline V and J ends were trimmed by 4 bases and 12 bases, with 19 bases remaining between them. This CDR3 region has 13 residues. CDR1 is SQVTM, CDR2 ANQGSEA, per germline.

Details on this clonotype: A much larger clone differs from this one at a single base, so this may be a read error. This chain joins TRBV11-2 and TRBJ2-2, with 11 bases lining up with TRBD1. Germline CDR1 reads SGHAT; CDR2 reads FQNNGV. The CDR3 has 15 residues. The CDR3 nucleotides are TGTGCCAGCAGCCGGGACAGGGGGATAGGCGGGCAGCTGTTTTTT. Its protein product is CASSRDRGIGGQLFF. Using reference TRBV11-2 and TRBJ2-2 for the parts outside the CDR3, the full variable domain is EAGVAQSPRYKIIEKRQSVAFWCNPISGHATLYWYQQILGQGPKLLIQFQNNGVVDDSQLPKDRFSAERLKGVDSTLKIQPAKLEDSAVYLCASSRDRGIGGQLFFGEGSRLTVL.

This clonotype was observed at least ten times. The genes are TRBV11-2 and TRBJ2-1; 10 bases map to TRBD2. CDR1 SGHAT and CDR2 FQNNGV come from the germline V gene. CDR3 size: 16 residues. With 2 bases clipped from V and 6 bases from J, the junction kept 7 bases outside the gene matches. CDR3 in DNA: TGTGCCAGCAGCTTATTGGGCCTAGCGGGAGCCAATGAGCAGTTCTTC. Translated, it gives CASSLLGLAGANEQFF.

This clonotype has a count of ten or more. CDR3 in DNA: TGTGCCAGCTCACCTTCAGTGAAAAACATTCAGTACTTC. It is translated as CASSPSVKNIQYF. This chain joins TRBV18 and TRBJ2-4, with no clear D. The CDR3 loop spans 13 amino acids. Germline CDR1 KGHSH, CDR2 LQKENI. With 3 bases removed from V and 4 bases from J, the gap between germline ends came to 7 bases.

This clonotype occurred many times. The rearrangement joins TRBV5-1 to TRBJ2-7, with D possibly being TRBD2 (6 bases). V was shortened by 3 bases and J by 6 bases, with 10 bases between the two germline ends. Per germline, CDR1 SGHRS and CDR2 YFSETQ. This CDR3 has 12 amino acids. CDR3: CASSSGLSEQYF. The CDR3 region has the DNA TGCGCCAGCAGCTCTGGACTAAGCGAGCAGTACTTC. Combining the CDR3 with reference TRBV5-1 and TRBJ2-7 gives the whole variable domain KAGVTQTPRYLIKTRGQQVTLSCSPISGHRSVSWYQQTPGQGLQFLFEYFSETQRNKGNFPGRFSGRQFSNSRSEMNVSTLELGDSALYLCASSSGLSEQYFGPGTRLTVT.

This clonotype turned up a few times. The V call is TRBV5-6, the J call TRBJ2-1, with 11 bases lining up with TRBD2. The CDR3 length is 16 residues. V trimming: 2 bases; J trimming: 6 bases; junction bases outside the gene matches: 7. The germline V gene has CDR1 SGHDT and CDR2 YYEEEE. DNA of the CDR3: TGTGCCAGCAGCTTACTAGCGGGAGCTGGAGGCAATGAGCAGTTCTTC. Translation: CASSLLAGAGGNEQFF.

This clonotype was observed a handful of times. The V and J genes are TRBV6-6 and TRBJ2-7; 11 nucleotides agree with TRBD2. This CDR3 region has 14 residues. Per the germline V gene, CDR1 is MNHNY and CDR2 is SVGAGI (reference sequence). V dropped 8 bases and J dropped 6; count of bases not matched to a gene: 9. DNA of the CDR3: TGTGCCAGCGCTTCCGGGACTAGCGGCCCCGAGCAGTACTTC. Translation: CASASGTSGPEQYF.

This chain links TRBV12-5 with TRBJ1-3; possible D gene TRBD1, 5 bases. V was cut by 5 bases and J by 11 bases, with 13 bases left in between. Germline-derived CDR1 and CDR2 are LGHNT and FRNRAP. The CDR3 covers 12 residues. The chain's CDR3 is CASGLKTESIYF. The DNA of the CDR3 is TGTGCTAGTGGTCTCAAGACAGAGTCCATATATTTT.

There are many counts of this clonotype. The rearrangement joins TRBV2 to TRBJ2-7; unclear D gene. Trimming cost V 7 bases and J 3 bases, with 16 bases left between them. The germline V gene has CDR1 SNHLY and CDR2 FYNNEI. This CDR3 comprises 14 residues. The CDR3 reads CASIEDSGHYEQYF. The CDR3 coding sequence is TGTGCCAGCATCGAGGATAGTGGCCACTACGAGCAGTACTTC.

This clonotype occurred many times. This rearrangement joins TRBV29-1 to TRBJ1-4; tentative D call: TRBD1 (5 bases). Germline V CDR1 and CDR2: SQVTM, ANQGSEA. Trimming took 7 bases from V and 5 from J, leaving 17 bases between them. This CDR3 spans 14 amino acids. The CDR3 region is CSAPLTVGNEKLFF. CDR3 DNA: TGCAGCGCCCCCCTGACAGTGGGCAATGAAAAACTGTTTTTT.